This TCR beta chain was recorded in a study of monozygotic twins with inflammatory bowel disease. TCRdb reprocessed the 5' RACE reads and reports one entry per CDR3 protein, with no DNA. The repertoire shows fewer than 550,000 distinct CDR3 sequences; the top ten hold under 3%. The CDR3 covers 12 residues. Germline-derived CDR1 and CDR2 are SGHAT and FQNNGV. The sequencing input was blood. This receptor was identified in a human donor with ulcerative colitis or Crohn's disease, or a healthy co-twin of an affected twin (not recorded which). The V call is TRBV11-2, the J call TRBJ1-1. This CDR3 reads CASSLDSAEAFF.